This T cell receptor (beta chain) was identified during a study of technical replicates of blood from several donors (dated by TCRdb to 2016 to 2017). The CDR1 and CDR2 encoded by the germline V gene are SGDLS and YYNGEE. Ends trimmed: V by 3 bases, J by 8 bases; bases unmatched to a gene: 7. The CDR3, cysteine through phenylalanine, is 14 amino acids long. Only CDR3 DNA is held: 42 bases, read in frame from base 1. Receptor amplification or capture employed the immunoSEQ multiplex PCR assay. TCRdb took this table from immuneACCESS and kept in-frame rearrangements with V and J called. Such tables lack part of the clones; where checked against another copy, unresolved V genes explain under half of the gap, and the rest is unexplained. This sample holds about 100,000 clones; approximately 96% were observed only once. 0.2% to 0.25% of the sample comes from the top ten. Regarding this clone: Its specific antigen is unknown. Base qualities are not recorded, but no much larger clone differs from it by a single base.

This sequence was found in a human donor in good health. The specimen sequenced was T cells isolated from PBMCs. Recombination connected TRBV9 to TRBJ2-2; TRBD1 aligns with 7 central bases. In nucleotide form, the sequence is TGTGCCAGCAGCGCGACAGGGTACTTGGGGGAGCTGTTTTTT. It encodes CASSATGYLGELFF.